These T cell receptor beta chains were read from a single sample in a study of cytomegalovirus exposure and HLA in healthy donors. Clones were read by immunoSEQ multiplex PCR, and TCRdb kept only the in-frame ones, dropping some. The table records over 100,000 clones, less than 80% of them present only once. The sample consisted of PBMCs. These receptors were obtained from a woman in her 50s in good health and CMV-seropositive. CDR3s include the opening cysteine and the closing phenylalanine or tryptophan. The order of the fields is CDR3 DNA, CDR3 protein, V gene, clone size, J gene, D gene. The D gene is left open where the match is weak. Clone size is not always given. Where it is, it says once, few, many or a class for expanded clones.

TGTGCCAGCAGCTTGCGGAGGGGGCGGTTTTTAGGTGGGGCCAACGTCCTGACTTTC | CASSLRRGRFLGGANVLTF | TRBV5-4 | NA | TRBJ2-6 | NA
TGCGCCAGCAGCCAAGAAGTTATAAGGGGCGGGGAGCTGTTTTTT | CASSQEVIRGGELFF | TRBV4-3 | NA | TRBJ2-2 | NA
TGTGCCAGCAGTGAAGTCGGGGGGCCTCAGCCCCAGCATTTT | CASSEVGGPQPQHF | TRBV6-1 | NA | TRBJ1-5 | NA
TGTGCCATCAGCCGGACTAGCGGGGGGCGCACAGATACGCAGTATTTT | CAISRTSGGRTDTQYF | TRBV10-3 | NA | TRBJ2-3 | TRBD2
TGCGCCAGCAGCCCGGGCCAAGCGGGAGTGGATACGCAGTATTTT | CASSPGQAGVDTQYF | TRBV5-1 | NA | TRBJ2-3 | TRBD2
TGCGCCAGCTCAGTGGGACTAGCGGGAGTTATAAGCTCTGGGGCCAACGTCCTGACTTTC | CASSVGLAGVISSGANVLTF | TRBV4-1 | few | TRBJ2-6 | TRBD2
TGTGCCAGCAGCCCACGTAGCGGGAGGGTTTTCGACGAGCAGTACTTC | CASSPRSGRVFDEQYF | TRBV11-2 | few | TRBJ2-7 | TRBD2
TGTGCCAGTATCGCCGGGACTAGCGGGGGGGAGCTGTTTTTT | CASIAGTSGGELFF | TRBV19 | NA | TRBJ2-2 | TRBD2
TGTGCCAGCAGCTTCGGGAGAGGCTCTGGAAACACCATATATTTT | CASSFGRGSGNTIYF | TRBV7-8 | NA | TRBJ1-3 | NA
TGTGCCAGCAGCCATAATAGCGGGAGGATCTACGAGCAGTACTTC | CASSHNSGRIYEQYF | TRBV14 | NA | TRBJ2-7 | TRBD2
TGTGCCAGCAGGGAGAATTTCCAAGAGACCCAGTACTTC | CASRENFQETQYF | TRBV27 | few | TRBJ2-5 | NA
TGCGCCAGCAGCCAAGTCCCCGACGGAGCCTACGAGCAGTACTTC | CASSQVPDGAYEQYF | TRBV4-3 | NA | TRBJ2-7 | NA
TGCGCCAGCAGCGCCAGGGGAATTCCGAGCAATGAGCAGTTCTTC | CASSARGIPSNEQFF | TRBV5-1 | NA | TRBJ2-1 | NA
TGTGCCAGCAGTTTAACCGGGACAGGGGGCCAAGAGACCCAGTACTTC | CASSLTGTGGQETQYF | TRBV27 | NA | TRBJ2-5 | TRBD1
TGTGCCAGCAGCGGTCGGACAGGGGGGAATGAGCAGTTCTTC | CASSGRTGGNEQFF | TRBV7-8 | NA | TRBJ2-1 | TRBD1
TGCAGCGTTGTGGGGCAGAACTATGGCTACACCTTC | CSVVGQNYGYTF | TRBV29-1 | NA | TRBJ1-2 | NA
TGCGCCAGCAGCCAAGATAGGGGACAGGCAAACACTGAAGCTTTCTTT | CASSQDRGQANTEAFF | TRBV4-1 | once | TRBJ1-1 | TRBD1
TGCAGCGTTGTGTTGGGTTGGGGGGGGGATACGCAGTATTTT | CSVVLGWGGDTQYF | TRBV29-1 | NA | TRBJ2-3 | TRBD2
TGTGCCAGCAGTGATTCGGGAATCACAGATACGCAGTATTTT | CASSDSGITDTQYF | TRBV25-1 | NA | TRBJ2-3 | NA
TGCAGCGCGGACAGATCGAACACTGAAGCTTTCTTT | CSADRSNTEAFF | TRBV29-1 | NA | TRBJ1-1 | NA
TGTGCCAGCAGTGGGACTAGCTGGAGCTACGAGCAGTACTTC | CASSGTSWSYEQYF | TRBV2 | NA | TRBJ2-7 | TRBD2
TGTGCCAGCAGCTTAGGGAGAGCGGGACGGGAGCAGTTCTTC | CASSLGRAGREQFF | TRBV11-2 | NA | TRBJ2-1 | TRBD2
TGTGCCAGCAGCTTAGGGAGGGGACCATCACCCCTCCACTTT | CASSLGRGPSPLHF | TRBV11-3 | NA | TRBJ1-6 | NA
TGTGCCAGCAGTTTATTTGGGGGAGGCTCCTACAATGAGCAGTTCTTC | CASSLFGGGSYNEQFF | TRBV27 | NA | TRBJ2-1 | NA
TGTGCCAGCAGCTTGAGTGCTAGCGGGAGTAGCACAGATACGCAGTATTTT | CASSLSASGSSTDTQYF | TRBV7-9 | NA | TRBJ2-3 | TRBD2
TGTGCCAGCAGCTTGGAAACAGGGGACGAGCAGTACTTC | CASSLETGDEQYF | TRBV7-2 | NA | TRBJ2-7 | TRBD1
TGTGCCAGTAGTCCCGGGGTATGGGGCCAAGAGACCCAGTACTTC | CASSPGVWGQETQYF | TRBV19 | NA | TRBJ2-5 | NA
TGTGCCACCAGCAGACCCGGGACTAGTATAGGACCAGATACGCAGTATTTT | CATSRPGTSIGPDTQYF | TRBV15 | few | TRBJ2-3 | TRBD2
TGCAGCGTTGAACCCCGGACGGGAACAGAGACCCAGTACTTC | CSVEPRTGTETQYF | TRBV29-1 | NA | TRBJ2-5 | NA
TGTGCCAGCAGCCACCCACCCCCGACAGGAATAAACACTGAAGCTTTCTTT | CASSHPPPTGINTEAFF | TRBV27 | NA | TRBJ1-1 | NA
TGTGCCATCAGGAGAGACAGTTACATGAACACTGAAGCTTTCTTT | CAIRRDSYMNTEAFF | TRBV10-3 | NA | TRBJ1-1 | NA
TGTGCCAGCAGCTTGGGGCCCGACGCGCTGATAGAGCAGTTCTTC | CASSLGPDALIEQFF | TRBV7-6 | few | TRBJ2-1 | NA
TGTGTCAGTAGTACACGGACAGGGAATAATGAAAAACTGTTTTTT | CVSSTRTGNNEKLFF | TRBV19 | NA | TRBJ1-4 | TRBD1
TGCGCCAGCAGCCAAGATTGGGGAGGGGTCACGGGCACAGATACGCAGTATTTT | CASSQDWGGVTGTDTQYF | TRBV4-3 | NA | TRBJ2-3 | TRBD2
TGTGCCAGCAGCTTAGCGAGGGGGACCTACGAGCAGTACTTC | CASSLARGTYEQYF | TRBV7-9 | NA | TRBJ2-7 | NA
TGTGCCAGCAGTTTTCAGGGGGGCGACACTGAAGCTTTCTTT | CASSFQGGDTEAFF | TRBV28 | NA | TRBJ1-1 | TRBD1
TGTGCCAGCAGCTTAGTCGGGCCAGGGGGCCAGCCCCAGCATTTT | CASSLVGPGGQPQHF | TRBV7-9 | once | TRBJ1-5 | TRBD1
TGTGCCAGCAGTTTCCGGGACAGGACTTATGGCTACACCTTC | CASSFRDRTYGYTF | TRBV6-5 | NA | TRBJ1-2 | TRBD1
TGTGCCAGCAGTTACTCCCCGGGGGGGCCCTCCGGGGAGCTGTTTTTT | CASSYSPGGPSGELFF | TRBV6-5 | NA | TRBJ2-2 | TRBD2
TGTGCCAGCTCACCCCGGGACGGGGGTGAGACCCCGGCCTACACCTTC | CASSPRDGGETPAYTF | TRBV18 | NA | TRBJ1-2 | NA
TGTGCCAGCAGCCAGTCAGGGGCGCAGAACTACGAGCAGTACTTC | CASSQSGAQNYEQYF | TRBV14 | NA | TRBJ2-7 | NA
TGTGCTAGTGGGACGACTAGAAACAATGAGCAGTTCTTC | CASGTTRNNEQFF | TRBV12-5 | few | TRBJ2-1 | NA
TGTGCCAGTACCCCATTGACAGGGAGGACCGGGGAGCTGTTTTTT | CASTPLTGRTGELFF | TRBV19 | NA | TRBJ2-2 | NA
TGTGCCAGCTATTTTTCCGGGGGAGAGACCCAGTACTTC | CASYFSGGETQYF | TRBV25-1 | many | TRBJ2-5 | NA
TGTGCCAGCAGCTTCGACAGATCTGAAAAACTGTTTTTT | CASSFDRSEKLFF | TRBV7-8 | NA | TRBJ1-4 | NA
TGTGCCAGCAGCGCCGCGGGGGGAAACTACAATGAGCAGTTCTTC | CASSAAGGNYNEQFF | TRBV11-3 | NA | TRBJ2-1 | TRBD2
TGTGCCAGTAGTATTAGCGGGAGCTCCTACGAGCAGTACTTC | CASSISGSSYEQYF | TRBV19 | NA | TRBJ2-7 | TRBD2
TGTGCCAGCAGCTTTCGACTAGCGGGAGTTGTTGCCAATGAGCAGTTCTTC | CASSFRLAGVVANEQFF | TRBV7-8 | NA | TRBJ2-1 | TRBD2
TGTGCAGCGAGACGCGGGGGGGGCACAGATACGCAGTATTTT | CAARRGGGTDTQYF | TRBV6-5 | NA | TRBJ2-3 | TRBD2
TGTGCCAGCAGCCGGACTATCGATGGCTACACCTTC | CASSRTIDGYTF | TRBV11-2 | NA | TRBJ1-2 | NA
TGCACCCACTTGGGCGGGAGCGGGGCAGATACGCAGTATTTT | CTHLGGSGADTQYF | TRBV29-1 | few | TRBJ2-3 | TRBD2
TGTGCCAGCAGCTTAGGCAGGGAGGACCAGCCCCAGCATTTT | CASSLGREDQPQHF | TRBV7-9 | once | TRBJ1-5 | NA
TGTGCCAGCAGCCCCGACAGGTCCGGAAACACCATATATTTT | CASSPDRSGNTIYF | TRBV4-2 | NA | TRBJ1-3 | NA
TGTTCCAGCTCCGCACAGGATAGAGATACGCAGTATTTT | CSSSAQDRDTQYF | TRBV7-9 | NA | TRBJ2-3 | NA
TGCGCCAGCAGCCCCCCGGGTAGAGATACGCAGTATTTT | CASSPPGRDTQYF | TRBV4-3 | NA | TRBJ2-3 | NA
TGTGCCATCAGGGAGACAGGGGGCGACGAGCAGTACTTC | CAIRETGGDEQYF | TRBV10-3 | NA | TRBJ2-7 | TRBD1
TGTGCCAGCAGCGTAGATTCTCGTAATGAAAAACTGTTTTTT | CASSVDSRNEKLFF | TRBV9 | NA | TRBJ1-4 | NA
TGTGCCAGCAGTGCGTTTAAGGGGGGGGGCCAGGATACGCAGTATTTT | CASSAFKGGGQDTQYF | TRBV25-1 | NA | TRBJ2-3 | NA
TGCGCCAGCAGCTCCCGCGGAACCGGGGAGCTGTTTTTT | CASSSRGTGELFF | TRBV5-1 | NA | TRBJ2-2 | NA